These 17 T cell receptor beta chains were sequenced from one sample in a study of T cell repertoires in cytomegalovirus infection. Their recognized antigens are unknown. TCRdb reprocessed the reads via MiXCR and lists one record per CDR3 protein. The sample holds some 940,000 distinct CDR3 sequences, approximately 31% seen once. The sequencing here drew on cultured CD8+ T cells from PBMCs, taken from culture after CMV antigen stimulation. These receptors were obtained from a human donor in good health (CMV status not recorded). Some clones in this sample may be carry-over from other donors' samples.

This chain joins TRBV5-1 and TRBJ1-2, with TRBD1 matching over 7 bases. J was trimmed by 2 bases and V by 4 bases; bases with no gene match: 11. The CDR3 covers 16 residues. CDR1 is SGHRS, CDR2 YFSETQ, per germline. The CDR3 DNA sequence: TGCGCCAGCAGCCCAGGGGGGGGACAGCAAAACTATGGCTACACCTTC. Residues: CASSPGGGQQNYGYTF. The full variable domain, completed using reference TRBV5-1 and TRBJ1-2, is KAGVTQTPRYLIKTRGQQVTLSCSPISGHRSVSWYQQTPGQGLQFLFEYFSETQRNKGNFPGRFSGRQFSNSRSEMNVSTLELGDSALYLCASSPGGGQQNYGYTFGSGTRLTVV.

This clonotype has just a few counts. V usage is TRBV10-3 and J usage is TRBJ2-3; TRBD1 agrees at 7 bases. In germline, CDR1 is ENHRY, CDR2 SYGVKD. This CDR3 is 16 amino acids long. The V and J ends lost 6 bases and 0 bases, in that order; junction bases with no gene match: 9. The CDR3 spells CAISPRGTASTDTQYF. CDR3 coding DNA: TGTGCCATCAGCCCCCGAGGGACAGCTAGCACAGATACGCAGTATTTT.

This clonotype appeared a few times. J is TRBJ2-3 and V is TRBV6-2 or TRBV6-3, with 10 bases that match TRBD2. V shed 0 bases, J shed 4 bases, and the junction held 4 bases outside the gene matches. There are 16 residues in the CDR3. The germline gives CDR1 MNHEY, CDR2 SVGEGT. CDR3 loop: CASSYSGTSVADTQYF. In DNA, the CDR3 is TGTGCCAGCAGTTACTCGGGGACTAGCGTCGCAGATACGCAGTATTTT.

CDR3 protein: CAIGSGRSYEQYF. CDR3 sequence (DNA): TGTGCCATCGGTTCCGGGCGTTCATACGAGCAGTACTTC. The chain combines TRBV10-3 with TRBJ2-7; the D is unclear. Deletions cut 8 bases from V and 4 bases from J, with 15 bases between. This CDR3 is 13 amino acids long. The germline V gene encodes CDR1 ENHRY and CDR2 SYGVKD.

This clonotype came up many times. The chain employs TRBV12-3 or TRBV12-4 and TRBJ2-1; D might be TRBD1 (5 bases). This CDR3 spans 13 amino acids. The V end was cut by 7 bases, the J end by 9 bases, with 16 bases between. The CDR3 loop is CASNQGLGFEQFF. CDR3 coding DNA: TGTGCCAGCAATCAGGGTTTGGGCTTTGAGCAGTTCTTC.

Comment on this clonotype: Germline is not matched at one junction end, which may reflect a read error. This chain joins TRBV7-7 and TRBJ2-1, with a tentative D call TRBD2 (6 bases). The CDR3 consists of 17 residues. Germline V gene lookup returns CDR1 SSHAT and CDR2 FNYEAQ (reference sequence). The CDR3 here is CASSSEFRDSLGGEQFF. CDR3 coding DNA: TGTGCTAGCAGTTCCGAATTCCGGGACTCACTGGGGGGTGAGCAGTTCTTC.

This clonotype was seen only a few times. The gene calls are TRBV27 and TRBJ2-2; 9 bases are shared with TRBD1. V lost 1 base and J lost 2; bases outside the gene matches: 11. This CDR3 spans 19 amino acids. Germline V gene data show CDR1 as MNHEY and CDR2 as SMNVEV (reference sequence). CDR3 in amino acids: CASSLFLAGTGKNTGELFF. The CDR3 bases are TGTGCCAGCAGTTTATTCCTAGCCGGGACAGGGAAAAACACCGGGGAGCTGTTTTTT.

This chain links TRBV20-1 with TRBJ2-7; the D is unclear. Germline CDR1 DFQATT, CDR2 SNEGSKA (reference sequence). The V end was cut by 6 bases, the J end by 4 bases, with 13 bases between. The CDR3 sequence is 12 residues long. The chain's CDR3 is CSAPIRAYEQYF. The CDR3 nucleotides are TGCAGTGCGCCGATCCGGGCATACGAGCAGTACTTC.

Concerning this clonotype: An end of the junction does not agree with germline; a read error may underlie this. The V call is TRBV7-6, the J call TRBJ2-1; 13 bases agree with TRBD2. The CDR3 loop spans 18 amino acids. CDR1 is SGHVS and CDR2 is FNYEAQ in the germline V gene. The CDR3 DNA reads TGTGCCAACAGCTTAGCGCTGACTAGCGGGGGGACAGGGCTTGAGCAGTCCTTC. Its translation is CANSLALTSGGTGLEQSF.

This clonotype was observed many times. The chain is built from TRBV7-8 and TRBJ1-6, with a possible D match to TRBD1 (5 bases). The CDR3 spans 13 residues. Per the germline V gene, CDR1 is SGHVS and CDR2 is FQNEAQ. With 5 bases removed from V and 12 bases from J, the gap between germline ends came to 14 bases. CDR3: CASSLNLGEPLHF. The DNA of the CDR3 is TGTGCCAGCAGCCTAAACTTAGGGGAACCCCTCCACTTT.

The gene calls are TRBV4-3 and TRBJ1-2; D perhaps matches TRBD1 (6 bases). V lost 4 bases to trimming and J lost 8 bases, with 20 bases between them. The CDR3 loop spans 15 amino acids. Per germline, CDR1 LGHNA and CDR2 YSLEER. The CDR3 protein is CASSPGQSLLMGYTF. The CDR3 DNA sequence: TGCGCCAGCAGCCCTGGACAGTCTCTCTTGATGGGCTACACCTTC.

The J gene is TRBJ1-1, the V gene TRBV12-3 or TRBV12-4; D not resolved. The CDR3 extends over 15 amino acids. V was clipped by 6 bases and J by 0 bases, with 14 bases between them. The CDR3 DNA reads TGTGCCAGCAGCTTCGTTGCAGCCATGAACACTGAAGCTTTCTTT. It codes for CASSFVAAMNTEAFF.

The rearrangement uses TRBV11-1 and TRBJ2-1; no reliable D call. This CDR3 region has 13 residues. In germline, CDR1 is SGHAT, CDR2 FQDESV (reference sequence). Trimming shortened V by 4 bases and J by 4 bases, and 8 bases separated the two germline ends. The CDR3 reads CASSSAPYNEQFF. As DNA, the CDR3 is TGTGCCAGCAGCTCCGCACCGTACAATGAGCAGTTCTTC.

This chain uses TRBV18 with TRBJ1-1; weak D call: TRBD1 (5 bases). Trimming cost V 0 bases and J 1 base, with 12 bases left between them. The germline V gene has CDR1 KGHSH and CDR2 LQKENI. The CDR3 sequence is 16 residues long. The CDR3 spells CASSPPAGWENTEAFF. Written as DNA, the CDR3 is TGTGCCAGCTCACCACCTGCAGGGTGGGAGAACACTGAAGCTTTCTTT.

As concerns this clonotype: Sequence at one end of the junction differs from germline and may be a read error. V is TRBV6-1 and J is TRBJ2-3, with 10 bases identical to TRBD2. This CDR3 is built from 17 residues. Germline CDR1 and CDR2: MNHNS and SASEGT. The CDR3 region has the DNA TGTGCCAGCAGTGAAAACAGGGCTAGCGGGGGACAAGATACGCAGTATTTC. It yields the protein CASSENRASGGQDTQYF.

This clonotype was seen many times. The rearrangement uses TRBV7-2 and TRBJ2-7; 8 nucleotides line up with TRBD2. The length of the CDR3 is 14 residues. From germline, CDR1 is SGHTA and CDR2 FQGNSA. The V and J ends lost 5 bases and 2 bases, in that order; junction bases with no gene match: 5. The CDR3 loop is CASSPAGGPYEQYF. In DNA form, the CDR3 reads TGTGCCAGCAGCCCCGCGGGGGGTCCCTACGAGCAGTACTTC.

V gene TRBV7-8 combines with J gene TRBJ2-7; no clear D gene. The CDR3 sequence is 14 residues long. Between the trimmed V and J ends, which lost 4 bases and 2 bases, there was a span of 12 bases. The germline V gene encodes CDR1 SGHVS and CDR2 FQNEAQ. The DNA of the CDR3 is TGTGCCAGCAGCTCCCCTCTGGAACCCTACGAGCAGTACGTC. As protein: CASSSPLEPYEQYV.